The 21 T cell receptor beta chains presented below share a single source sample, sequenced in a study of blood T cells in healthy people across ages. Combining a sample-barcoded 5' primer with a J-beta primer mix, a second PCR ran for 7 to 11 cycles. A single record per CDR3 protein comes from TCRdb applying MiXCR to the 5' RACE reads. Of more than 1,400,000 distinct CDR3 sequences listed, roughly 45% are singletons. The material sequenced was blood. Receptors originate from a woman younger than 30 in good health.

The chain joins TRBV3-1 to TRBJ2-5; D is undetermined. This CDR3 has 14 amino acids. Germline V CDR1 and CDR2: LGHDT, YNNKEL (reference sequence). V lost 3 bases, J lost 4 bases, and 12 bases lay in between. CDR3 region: CASSQKVVGETQYF. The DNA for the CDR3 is TGTGCCAGCAGCCAGAAGGTCGTGGGAGAGACCCAGTACTTC.

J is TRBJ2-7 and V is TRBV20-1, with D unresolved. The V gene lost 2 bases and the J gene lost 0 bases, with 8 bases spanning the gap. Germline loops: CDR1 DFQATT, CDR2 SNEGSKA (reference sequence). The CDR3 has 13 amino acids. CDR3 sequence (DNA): TGCAGTGCTAGACAGGCAGCCTCCTACGAGCAGTACTTC. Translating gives CSARQAASYEQYF.

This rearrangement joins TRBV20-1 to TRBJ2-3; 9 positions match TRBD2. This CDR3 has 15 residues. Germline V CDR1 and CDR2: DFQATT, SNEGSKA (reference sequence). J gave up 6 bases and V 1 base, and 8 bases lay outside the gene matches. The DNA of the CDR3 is TGCAGTGCTAGAGCCGGGACTAGCCTCGGGGATACGCAGTATTTT. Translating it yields CSARAGTSLGDTQYF.

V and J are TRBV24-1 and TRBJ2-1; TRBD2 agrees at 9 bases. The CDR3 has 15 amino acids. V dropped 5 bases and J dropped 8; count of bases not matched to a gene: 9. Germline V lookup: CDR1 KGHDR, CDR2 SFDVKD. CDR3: CATSADNSGRDEQFF. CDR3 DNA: TGTGCCACCAGTGCAGATAATAGCGGGAGAGATGAGCAGTTCTTC.

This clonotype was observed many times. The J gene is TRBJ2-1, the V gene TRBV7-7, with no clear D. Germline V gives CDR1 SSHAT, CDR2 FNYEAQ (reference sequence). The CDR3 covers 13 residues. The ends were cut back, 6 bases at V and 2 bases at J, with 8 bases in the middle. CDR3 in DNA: TGTGCCAGCAGTTTAACAGCCTACAATGAGCAGTTCTTC. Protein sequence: CASSLTAYNEQFF.

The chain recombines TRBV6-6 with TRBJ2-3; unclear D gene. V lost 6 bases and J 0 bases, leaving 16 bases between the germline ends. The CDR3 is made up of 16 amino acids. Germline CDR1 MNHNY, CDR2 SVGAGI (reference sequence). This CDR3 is CASRPPHGSSTDTQYF. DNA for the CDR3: TGTGCCAGCAGACCTCCCCACGGGTCTAGCACAGATACGCAGTATTTT.

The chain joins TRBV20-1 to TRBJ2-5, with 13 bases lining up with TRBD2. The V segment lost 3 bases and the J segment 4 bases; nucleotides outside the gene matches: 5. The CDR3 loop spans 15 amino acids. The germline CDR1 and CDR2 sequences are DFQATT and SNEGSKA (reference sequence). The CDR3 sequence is CSASPGLAGIETQYF. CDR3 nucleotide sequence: TGCAGTGCTAGTCCGGGACTAGCGGGAATAGAGACCCAGTACTTC.

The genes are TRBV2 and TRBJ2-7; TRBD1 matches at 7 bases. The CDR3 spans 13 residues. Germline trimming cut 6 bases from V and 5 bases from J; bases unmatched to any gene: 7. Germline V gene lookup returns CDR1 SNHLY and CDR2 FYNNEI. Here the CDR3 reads CASRLRDSHEQYF. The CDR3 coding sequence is TGTGCCAGCAGGCTGAGGGACAGCCACGAGCAGTACTTC.

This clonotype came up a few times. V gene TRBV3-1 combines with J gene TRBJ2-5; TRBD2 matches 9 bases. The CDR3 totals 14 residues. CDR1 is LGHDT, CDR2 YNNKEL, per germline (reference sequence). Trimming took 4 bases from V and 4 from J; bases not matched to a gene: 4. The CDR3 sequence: CASSPLLAGETQYF. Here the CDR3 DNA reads TGTGCCAGCAGCCCCCTACTAGCGGGAGAGACCCAGTACTTC.

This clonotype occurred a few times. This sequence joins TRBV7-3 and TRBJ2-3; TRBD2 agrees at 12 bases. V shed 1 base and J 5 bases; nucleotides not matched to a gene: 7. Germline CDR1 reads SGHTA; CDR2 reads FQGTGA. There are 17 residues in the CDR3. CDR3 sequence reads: CASSLRASGGAEDTQYF. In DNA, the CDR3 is TGTGCCAGCAGCTTAAGGGCTAGCGGGGGGGCCGAAGATACGCAGTATTTT.

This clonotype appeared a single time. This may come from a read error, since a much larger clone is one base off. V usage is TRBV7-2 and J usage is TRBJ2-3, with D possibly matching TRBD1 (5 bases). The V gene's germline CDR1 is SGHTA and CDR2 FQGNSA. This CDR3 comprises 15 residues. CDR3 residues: CAGSSRQTRTDTQYF. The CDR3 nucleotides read TGTGCCGGCAGCTCTCGACAGACCCGCACAGATACGCAGTATTTT.

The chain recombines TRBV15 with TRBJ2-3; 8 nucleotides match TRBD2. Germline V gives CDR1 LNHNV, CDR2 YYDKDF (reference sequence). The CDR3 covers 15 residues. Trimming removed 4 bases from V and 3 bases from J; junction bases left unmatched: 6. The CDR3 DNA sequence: TGTGCCACCAGCAATTTAAGCGGGGGAACAGATACGCAGTATTTT. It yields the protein CATSNLSGGTDTQYF. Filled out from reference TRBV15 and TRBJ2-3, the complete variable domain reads DAMVIQNPRYQVTQFGKPVTLSCSQTLNHNVMYWYQQKSSQAPKLLFHYYDKDFNNEADTPDNFQSRRPNTSFCFLDIRSPGLGDTAMYLCATSNLSGGTDTQYFGPGTRLTVL.

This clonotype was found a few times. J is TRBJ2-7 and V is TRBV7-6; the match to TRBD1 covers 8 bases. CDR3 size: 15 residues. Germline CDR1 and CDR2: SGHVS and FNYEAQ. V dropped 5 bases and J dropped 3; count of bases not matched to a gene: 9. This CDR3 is CASSPDRAGFYEQYF. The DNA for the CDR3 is TGTGCCAGCAGCCCGGACAGGGCGGGTTTCTACGAGCAGTACTTC. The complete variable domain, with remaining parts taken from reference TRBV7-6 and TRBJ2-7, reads GAGVSQSPRYKVTKRGQDVALRCDPISGHVSLYWYRQALGQGPEFLTYFNYEAQQDKSGLPNDRFSAERPEGSISTLTIQRTEQRDSAMYRCASSPDRAGFYEQYFGPGTRLTVT.

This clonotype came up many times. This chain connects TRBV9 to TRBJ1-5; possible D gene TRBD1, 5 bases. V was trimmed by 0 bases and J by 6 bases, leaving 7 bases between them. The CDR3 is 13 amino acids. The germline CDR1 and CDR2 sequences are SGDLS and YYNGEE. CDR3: CASSVGGGQPQHF. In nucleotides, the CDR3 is TGTGCCAGCAGCGTAGGGGGGGGTCAGCCCCAGCATTTT.

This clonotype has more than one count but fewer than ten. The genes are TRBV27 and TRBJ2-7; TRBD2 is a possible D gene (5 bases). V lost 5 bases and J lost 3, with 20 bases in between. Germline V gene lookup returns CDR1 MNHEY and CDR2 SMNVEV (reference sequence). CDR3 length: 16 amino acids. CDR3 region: CASSLRIGAVLYEQYF. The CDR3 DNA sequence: TGTGCCAGCAGTCTGCGGATCGGAGCGGTACTCTACGAGCAGTACTTC.

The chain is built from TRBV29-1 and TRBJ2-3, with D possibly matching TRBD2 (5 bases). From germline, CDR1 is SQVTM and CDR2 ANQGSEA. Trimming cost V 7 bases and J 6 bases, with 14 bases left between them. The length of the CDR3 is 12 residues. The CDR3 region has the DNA TGCAGCGCCCAGGAATCGGGGGATACGCAGTATTTT. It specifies CSAQESGDTQYF.

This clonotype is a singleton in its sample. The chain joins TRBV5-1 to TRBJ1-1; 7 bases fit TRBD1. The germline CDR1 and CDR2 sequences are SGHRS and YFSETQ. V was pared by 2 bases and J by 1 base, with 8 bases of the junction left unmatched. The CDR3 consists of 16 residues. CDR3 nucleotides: TGCGCCAGCAGCTTCCAACAGGGGATTGGGAACACTGAAGCTTTCTTT. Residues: CASSFQQGIGNTEAFF.

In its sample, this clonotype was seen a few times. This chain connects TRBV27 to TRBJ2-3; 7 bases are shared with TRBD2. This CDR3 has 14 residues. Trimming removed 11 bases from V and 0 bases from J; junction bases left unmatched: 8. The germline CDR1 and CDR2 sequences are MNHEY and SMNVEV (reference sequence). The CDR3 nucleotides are TGTGCCGCGCAGGCGGGGGAGAGCACAGATACGCAGTATTTT. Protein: CAAQAGESTDTQYF.

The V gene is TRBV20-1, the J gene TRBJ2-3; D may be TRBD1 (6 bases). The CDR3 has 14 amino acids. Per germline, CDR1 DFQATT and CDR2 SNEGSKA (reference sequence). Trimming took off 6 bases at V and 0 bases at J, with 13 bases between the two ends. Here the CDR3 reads CSARTATSTDTQYF. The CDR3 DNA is TGCAGTGCAAGGACAGCGACTAGCACAGATACGCAGTATTTT.

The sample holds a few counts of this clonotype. In DNA form, the CDR3 reads TGTGCCAGCAGTCTTCTCCGGGACAGCATGAACACTGAAGCTTTCTTT. It encodes CASSLLRDSMNTEAFF. The rearrangement uses TRBV12-3 or TRBV12-4 and TRBJ1-1; TRBD1 matches 7 bases. Germline trimming cut 5 bases from V and 0 bases from J; bases unmatched to any gene: 9. CDR3 length equals 16 residues.

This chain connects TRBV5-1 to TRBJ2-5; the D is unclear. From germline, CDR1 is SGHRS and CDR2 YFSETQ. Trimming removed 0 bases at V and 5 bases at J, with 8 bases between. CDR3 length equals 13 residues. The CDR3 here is CASSLDHSETQYF. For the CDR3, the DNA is TGCGCCAGCAGCTTGGACCATTCGGAGACCCAGTACTTC. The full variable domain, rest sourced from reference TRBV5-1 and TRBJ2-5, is KAGVTQTPRYLIKTRGQQVTLSCSPISGHRSVSWYQQTPGQGLQFLFEYFSETQRNKGNFPGRFSGRQFSNSRSEMNVSTLELGDSALYLCASSLDHSETQYFGPGTRLLVL.